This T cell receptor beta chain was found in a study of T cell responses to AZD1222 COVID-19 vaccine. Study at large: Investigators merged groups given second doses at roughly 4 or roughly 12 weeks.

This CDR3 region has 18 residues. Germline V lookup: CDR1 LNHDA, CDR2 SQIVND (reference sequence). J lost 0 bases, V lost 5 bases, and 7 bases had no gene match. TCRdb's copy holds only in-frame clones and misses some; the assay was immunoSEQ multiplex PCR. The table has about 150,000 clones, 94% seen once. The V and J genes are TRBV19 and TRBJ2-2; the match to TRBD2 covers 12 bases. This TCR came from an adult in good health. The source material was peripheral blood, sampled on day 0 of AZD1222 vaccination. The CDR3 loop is CASSVAGTSGPNTGELFF. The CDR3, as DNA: TGTGCCAGTAGTGTTGCCGGGACTAGCGGGCCGAACACCGGGGAGCTGTTTTTT.